This section outlines one T cell receptor (beta chain) sequence together with its context. The junction does not match germline at one end; this may be a read error. The sample has other DNA sequences that encode this CDR3 too. This sample was included in a study of shared clonotypes between healthy human individuals. Genomic DNA per cell subset filled all wells of several immunoSEQ plates. Profiled with immunoSEQ multiplex PCR; TCRdb holds only in-frame clones, not every one. There are a few million clones in the sample; more than 90% occur only once, and roughly 0.13% lies in the top ten. The CDR3 is made up of 12 amino acids. Germline CDR1 and CDR2: ENHRY and SYGVKD.

The chain uses TRBV10-3 and TRBJ2-5; D not resolved. Material for sequencing was naive CD4+ T cells sorted from blood. Subset of the sample: CD45RA+ positively selected. The sequence came from a man younger than 35 in good health. In nucleotides, the CDR3 is TGTGCCATCAGTGAGTCACAAGGGACCCAGTACTTC. Translating gives CAISESQGTQYF.